This T cell receptor beta chain was observed in a study of Graves' ophthalmopathy and Graves' hyperthyroidism. Whole-study findings and limits: The model forecast ophthalmopathy progression, reaching 60% to 71% sensitivity and about 75% specificity.

TCR beta CDR3 regions were amplified from RNA transcripts. The authors performed first-round RT-PCR with HTBI primers and then a second-round multiplex PCR. TCRdb recomputed calls from the multiplex PCR reads with MiXCR, one row per CDR3 protein. The data contain about 640,000 distinct CDR3 sequences, roughly two fifths of them singletons. The CDR3 is made up of 16 amino acids. Germline V gene sequence: CDR1 MNHEY, CDR2 SVGEGT. Trimming took 0 bases from V and 6 from J, leaving 15 bases between them. This clonotype was recorded many times. What it binds is unknown. Uncontrolled infections, pregnancy, lactation or other autoimmune diseases led to patient exclusion. The diagnosis was founded upon clinical symptoms, serum thyroxine, TRAb, thyroid ultrasound and orbital computed tomography.

The sequence came from an adult man with Graves' ophthalmopathy. Sequences were obtained from peripheral blood. The chain couples TRBV6-2 or TRBV6-3 to TRBJ1-5; D remains unclear. DNA for the CDR3: TGTGCCAGCAGTTACTCGAGCGCGGGGTTGGGTCAGCCCCAGCATTTT. Translation: CASSYSSAGLGQPQHF.